The next 28 T cell receptor beta chains were all read from a single sample in a study of cytomegalovirus exposure and HLA in healthy donors. PCR amplification relied on 60 Vbeta primers (plus 13 Jbeta primers). The table came from immunoSEQ multiplex PCR; TCRdb's copy has only in-frame clones and leaves some out. The table records around 120,000 clones, over 60% of them present only once. The sequenced material came from PBMCs. These receptors were obtained from a woman in her thirties or forties in good health and CMV-seropositive.

The chain recombines TRBV9 with TRBJ2-1, with a tentative D call TRBD1 (6 bases). The CDR3 is 14 residues long. Germline V gives CDR1 SGDLS, CDR2 YYNGEE. The germline V and J ends were trimmed by 4 bases and 2 bases, with 10 bases remaining between them. The CDR3 region is CASSRTGTYNEQFF. The CDR3 DNA follows: TGTGCCAGCAGCCGAACAGGGACCTACAATGAGCAGTTCTTC.

The chain recombines TRBV4-1 with TRBJ2-2; 7 bases are shared with TRBD1. V shed 0 bases, J shed 6 bases, and the junction held 7 bases outside the gene matches. Germline values: CDR1 MGHRA, CDR2 YSYEKL. The CDR3 totals 16 residues. The CDR3 nucleotides read TGCGCCAGCAGCCAAGAGGGACAGCCGATTGCCGGGGAGCTGTTTTTT. Its translation: CASSQEGQPIAGELFF.

The rearrangement joins TRBV5-4 to TRBJ2-7, with 10 bases aligning to TRBD2. With V trimmed by 4 bases and J by 4 bases, 8 bases remained unmatched. Germline V gene sequence: CDR1 SGHNT, CDR2 YYREEE (reference sequence). The CDR3 consists of 15 residues. CDR3 in DNA: TGTGCCAGCAGCCCCGTAGCGGGAGGAGGGTACGAGCAGTACTTC. Translated, it gives CASSPVAGGGYEQYF.

This chain joins TRBV5-4 and TRBJ1-6; 10 bases map to TRBD1. CDR1 is SGHNT and CDR2 is YYREEE in the germline V gene (reference sequence). This CDR3 contains 15 residues. V gave up 1 base and J gave up 8 bases; unmatched junction bases: 3. CDR3 in DNA: TGTGCCAGCAGCTTGAAGGGGACAGGGGATTCACCCCTCCACTTT. Translation gives CASSLKGTGDSPLHF.

This chain joins TRBV18 and TRBJ2-3; D is undetermined. Per the germline V gene, CDR1 is KGHSH and CDR2 is LQKENI. Between the trimmed V and J ends, which lost 0 bases and 5 bases, there was a span of 6 bases. This CDR3 comprises 13 residues. In DNA form, the CDR3 reads TGTGCCAGCTCACCACCGTCTAGAGATACGCAGTATTTT. Translated: CASSPPSRDTQYF.

V and J are TRBV10-3 and TRBJ1-2; no clear D gene. CDR3 length equals 14 residues. The V end was cut by 2 bases, the J end by 1 base, with 8 bases between. The germline CDR1 and CDR2 sequences are ENHRY and SYGVKD. The CDR3 sequence is CAISEAGLNYGYTF. Written as DNA, the CDR3 is TGTGCCATCAGTGAGGCTGGCCTTAACTATGGCTACACCTTC.

The chain has TRBV9 and TRBJ1-1; the D is unclear. The CDR3 is made up of 13 amino acids. V shed 5 bases and J shed 6 bases, with 14 bases lying between them. Germline V gene data show CDR1 as SGDLS and CDR2 as YYNGEE. In nucleotides, the CDR3 is TGTGCCAGCAGTTACGGCGAGGGAGCTGAAGCTTTCTTT. Protein: CASSYGEGAEAFF.

The gene calls are TRBV5-6 and TRBJ2-7, with D maybe TRBD1 (6 bases). Trimming stripped 6 bases from V and 3 bases from J, with 13 bases between. CDR1 is SGHDT and CDR2 is YYEEEE in the germline V gene. The CDR3 is 13 amino acids. The CDR3 spells CASTHDRRYEQYF. The CDR3 bases are TGTGCCAGCACTCATGACAGGCGCTACGAGCAGTACTTC.

This chain uses TRBV7-8 with TRBJ2-1; TRBD2 aligns across 10 bases. Germline CDR1 and CDR2: SGHVS and FQNEAQ. The CDR3 loop spans 15 amino acids. J gave up 9 bases and V 5 bases, and 10 bases lay outside the gene matches. Written as DNA, the CDR3 is TGTGCCAGCAGCCCAGCGGGGGGGCCCATCGGTGAGCAGTTCTTC. Amino acids: CASSPAGGPIGEQFF.

The rearrangement uses TRBV19 and TRBJ1-2, with D perhaps TRBD1 (5 bases). The CDR3 is made up of 16 amino acids. Germline V gene sequence: CDR1 LNHDA, CDR2 SQIVND (reference sequence). V was cut by 8 bases and J by 4 bases, with 23 bases left in between. The CDR3 loop is CASQGSTGRWAYGYTF. The CDR3 DNA is TGTGCCAGTCAGGGATCTACTGGACGTTGGGCCTATGGCTACACCTTC.

The chain uses TRBV5-4 and TRBJ1-1; TRBD1 is a possible D gene (5 bases). Trimming pared 1 base from V and 8 bases from J, leaving 18 bases between. CDR3 length equals 15 residues. Germline CDR1 and CDR2: SGHNT and YYREEE (reference sequence). CDR3 protein: CASSLRSLGLQEAFF. CDR3 nucleotides: TGTGCCAGCAGCTTGCGGAGTTTGGGACTACAGGAAGCTTTCTTT.

The V gene is TRBV18, the J gene TRBJ2-3; perhaps TRBD2 as D (6 bases). The CDR3 extends over 16 amino acids. V lost 5 bases, J lost 0 bases, and 15 bases lay in between. CDR1 KGHSH and CDR2 LQKENI come from the germline V gene. In DNA, the CDR3 is TGTGCCAGCTCAGCCGTTCGCGGGGAGAGCACAGATACGCAGTATTTT. This encodes CASSAVRGESTDTQYF.

The chain recombines TRBV19 with TRBJ1-5; TRBD1 might be the D (5 bases). Trimming pared 3 bases from V and 3 bases from J, leaving 15 bases between. Germline V gives CDR1 LNHDA, CDR2 SQIVND (reference sequence). CDR3 length: 16 residues. DNA for the CDR3: TGTGCCAGTAGTATTTTGGCACAGGACACCAATCAGCCCCAGCATTTT. Translating it yields CASSILAQDTNQPQHF.

In this sample, this clone turned up a few times. This rearrangement joins TRBV7-8 to TRBJ2-4, with 15 bases aligning to TRBD2. V was clipped by 5 bases and J by 1 base; unmatched bases: 6. The CDR3 runs to 18 residues. Germline lookup yields CDR1 SGHVS and CDR2 FQNEAQ. The CDR3 DNA reads TGTGCCAGCAGCGCTGGGACTAGCGGGAGGAGGGCCAAAAACATTCAGTACTTC. It codes for CASSAGTSGRRAKNIQYF.

This clone was seen more than once but under ten times. This chain connects TRBV5-1 to TRBJ2-2; maybe TRBD1 (5 bases). Germline values: CDR1 SGHRS, CDR2 YFSETQ. This CDR3 region has 15 residues. Trimming stripped 3 bases from V and 4 bases from J, with 13 bases between. The CDR3 nucleotides are TGCGCCAGCAGCTACCAGGGAAGGGGCACCGGGGAGCTGTTTTTT. This sequence encodes CASSYQGRGTGELFF.

The rearrangement joins TRBV7-9 to TRBJ2-5; D is uncertain. V lost 5 bases to trimming and J lost 2 bases, with 3 bases between them. The CDR3 loop spans 11 amino acids. The germline CDR1 and CDR2 sequences are SEHNR and FQNEAQ (reference sequence). The CDR3 region is CASSAQETQYF. The CDR3 DNA reads TGTGCCAGCAGCGCGCAAGAGACCCAGTACTTC. Complete variable domain (other parts from reference TRBV7-9 and TRBJ2-5): DTGVSQNPRHKITKRGQNVTFRCDPISEHNRLYWYRQTLGQGPEFLTYFQNEAQLEKSRLLSDRFSAERPKGSFSTLEIQRTEQGDSAMYLCASSAQETQYFGPGTRLLVL.

This sequence joins TRBV7-6 and TRBJ1-6; D remains unclear. CDR3 length equals 13 residues. Trimming stripped 4 bases from V and 7 bases from J, with 8 bases between. Germline loops: CDR1 SGHVS, CDR2 FNYEAQ. The CDR3 loop is CASSSARNSPLHF. The DNA for the CDR3 is TGTGCCAGCAGCTCTGCTCGGAATTCACCCCTCCACTTT.

The chain has TRBV5-1 and TRBJ1-4; 9 nucleotides match TRBD1. The CDR3 has 15 amino acids. With V trimmed by 0 bases and J by 5 bases, 2 bases remained unmatched. Germline-derived CDR1 and CDR2 are SGHRS and YFSETQ. CDR3 bases: TGCGCCAGCAGCTTGGGGGACAGGGCGAATGAAAAACTGTTTTTT. This translates into CASSLGDRANEKLFF.

This chain links TRBV4-2 with TRBJ1-4; D perhaps matches TRBD1 (5 bases). The V end was cut by 4 bases, the J end by 3 bases, with 15 bases between. Germline V gene data show CDR1 as LGHNA and CDR2 as YNFKEQ. The CDR3 is 16 residues long. CDR3 nucleotide sequence: TGTGCCAGCAGCCTCGAGGGAGGAGGGGCTAATGAAAAACTGTTTTTT. Protein product: CASSLEGGGANEKLFF.

The chain couples TRBV12-5 to TRBJ2-3, with D maybe TRBD2 (6 bases). V was trimmed by 4 bases and J by 3 bases, leaving 11 bases between them. Germline CDR1 LGHNT, CDR2 FRNRAP. The CDR3 covers 14 residues. Here the CDR3 reads CASGWGGITDTQYF. The CDR3 DNA sequence: TGTGCTAGTGGTTGGGGCGGGATAACAGATACGCAGTATTTT.

As for this clone: Within the sample, other DNA sequences also encode this same CDR3. The chain couples TRBV4-2 to TRBJ2-1, with TRBD2 matching over 7 bases. The CDR3 is 15 residues long. The germline V gene has CDR1 LGHNA and CDR2 YNFKEQ. After removal of 3 bases from V and 0 bases from J, the junction contained 2 bases not matched to a gene. CDR3 residues: CASSQGGSSYNEQFF. The CDR3 DNA is TGTGCCAGCAGCCAGGGCGGGAGCTCCTACAATGAGCAGTTCTTC.

The chain joins TRBV5-1 to TRBJ2-2, with D maybe TRBD1 (6 bases). This CDR3 has 15 residues. V was shortened by 4 bases and J by 2 bases, with 12 bases between the two germline ends. CDR1 and CDR2 (germline): SGHRS, YFSETQ. The CDR3 nucleotides read TGCGCCAGCAGCGACGGGACAACCAACACCGGGGAGCTGTTTTTT. Amino acid sequence: CASSDGTTNTGELFF.

This sequence joins TRBV5-1 and TRBJ1-1; no clear D. V dropped 0 bases and J dropped 1 base, with 10 bases sitting between them. The CDR3 length is 15 residues. Germline V gives CDR1 SGHRS, CDR2 YFSETQ. The CDR3 DNA sequence: TGCGCCAGCAGCTTGGGTATACATCCGAACACTGAAGCTTTCTTT. Encoded protein: CASSLGIHPNTEAFF.

The V call is TRBV5-6, the J call TRBJ2-7; TRBD1 agrees at 10 bases. The trim removed 4 bases at V and 7 bases at J, leaving 8 bases unmatched. Per germline, CDR1 SGHDT and CDR2 YYEEEE. The CDR3 has 14 residues. In DNA, the CDR3 is TGTGCCAGCAGCCCCGGACAGGGGGTCTTTGAGCAGTACTTC. Translation gives CASSPGQGVFEQYF.

CDR3 DNA sequence: TGTGCCAGCAGGTTAAAGAGACAGTCCTTCAGAGTAGACGAGCAGTACTTC. As protein: CASRLKRQSFRVDEQYF. The rearrangement links TRBV2 to TRBJ2-7; the D gene is possibly TRBD1 (5 bases). The germline V and J ends were trimmed by 6 bases and 5 bases, with 26 bases remaining between them. CDR1 and CDR2 (germline): SNHLY, FYNNEI. There are 17 residues in the CDR3.

The chain links TRBV10-3 to TRBJ2-3, with 13 bases fitting TRBD2. V trimming: 8 bases; J trimming: 2 bases; junction bases outside the gene matches: 1. This CDR3 is built from 14 residues. The germline gives CDR1 ENHRY, CDR2 SYGVKD. Here the CDR3 reads CAIGTSGNTDTQYF. The CDR3 nucleotides are TGTGCCATCGGGACTAGCGGGAACACAGATACGCAGTATTTT.

The J gene is TRBJ2-1, the V gene TRBV18; tentative D call: TRBD1 (6 bases). The CDR3 consists of 14 residues. Germline V CDR1 and CDR2: KGHSH, LQKENI. The ends were cut back, 3 bases at V and 1 base at J, with 7 bases in the middle. CDR3 sequence: CASSPDSSYNEQFF. CDR3 DNA: TGTGCCAGCTCACCGGACAGTTCCTACAATGAGCAGTTCTTC.

The rearrangement uses TRBV2 and TRBJ2-3, with a tentative D call TRBD1 (5 bases). Germline V gives CDR1 SNHLY, CDR2 FYNNEI. This CDR3 has 15 residues. V lost 4 bases and J lost 2, with 13 bases in between. The DNA for the CDR3 is TGTGCCAGCAGTGGTGTAAGGACACACACAGATACGCAGTATTTT. Residues: CASSGVRTHTDTQYF.